These 26 T cell receptor beta chains were sequenced from one sample in a study of tumor and adjacent non-tumor tissue in lung cancer. TCRbeta libraries were built with three rounds of nested PCR, modified from ARM-PCR. TCRdb passed the multiplex PCR reads through MiXCR, listing each CDR3 protein once. Of 120,000 or so distinct CDR3 sequences in the sample, around 82% were seen once. RNA was extracted from bulk tissue without any cell sorting. Sequenced: lung tumor tissue. These receptors originate from an older man with non-small cell lung cancer.

On this clonotype: One end of the junction varies from germline; a read error may be responsible. The rearrangement uses TRBV10-3 and TRBJ2-1; D might be TRBD1 or TRBD2, each matching 5 bases. CDR1 ENHRY and CDR2 SYGVKD come from the germline V gene. The CDR3 consists of 15 residues. The CDR3 protein is CAISQKGSSDNEQLF. CDR3 DNA sequence: TGTGCCATCAGCCAAAAGGGGAGCTCCGACAATGAGCAGCTCTTC.

As to this clonotype: No conserved phenylalanine or tryptophan ends this CDR3, so it is likely a read error. The DNA is omitted, as the CDR3 cannot be located on it reliably, and the CDR3 follows TCRdb's listing. The rearrangement uses TRBV12-3 or TRBV12-4 and TRBJ1-5. The CDR3 totals 12 residues, both ends included. CDR3 region: CASSPAGQSQNY.

In regard to this clonotype: Germline and junction disagree at one end, which may indicate a read error. This chain's CDR3 is CTSSPGTGDSRGAIVLTF. CDR3 bases: TGTACCAGCAGCCCCGGGACAGGGGATTCTCGTGGGGCCATCGTCCTGACTTTC. The chain carries TRBV11-2 and TRBJ2-6; 10 bases agree with TRBD1. Germline loops: CDR1 SGHAT, CDR2 FQNNGV. The CDR3 extends over 18 amino acids.

A single count supports this clonotype. A read error may account for a junction end that differs from germline. This chain links TRBV12-5 with TRBJ2-7; 10 positions agree with TRBD2. The CDR3 contains 18 residues. Germline CDR1 is LGHNT and CDR2 is FRNRAP. The CDR3 loop reads CASCLVRSGGAGPYEQYF. As DNA, the CDR3 is TGTGCTAGTTGTTTGGTAAGGAGCGGGGGGGCCGGGCCCTACGAACAGTACTTC.

As regards this clonotype: The CDR3 does not close with the conserved phenylalanine or tryptophan, likely indicating a read error. It is unclear where the CDR3 begins or ends on the DNA, so no DNA is shown, and the CDR3 is as TCRdb lists it. V is TRBV12-3 or TRBV12-4 and J is TRBJ1-1. Both ends counted, the CDR3 spans 13 residues. Here the CDR3 reads CASSLTIITEDFY.

For this clonotype: Sequence at one end of the junction differs from germline and may be a read error. V gene TRBV12-3 or TRBV12-4 combines with J gene TRBJ2-1, with 12 positions matching TRBD2. This CDR3 is 19 amino acids long. This CDR3 is CASRKTSGGSISSYNEQFF. The CDR3 nucleotides are TGTGCCAGCAGAAAAACTAGCGGGGGGTCCATTAGCTCCTACAATGAACAGTTCTTC.

Comments on this clonotype: The junction departs from the called germline gene at one end, perhaps through a read error. The chain recombines TRBV5-4 with TRBJ2-1; a possible D gene is TRBD1 (6 bases). CDR3 length: 15 amino acids. The germline gives CDR1 SGHNT, CDR2 YYREEE (reference sequence). Here the CDR3 DNA reads TGTGCCAGCGACTTTGGGGGCAGGGTGGGGAATGATCAGTTCTTC. Translation: CASDFGGRVGNDQFF.

Notes on this clonotype: The junction departs from germline at one end; a sequencing error may be responsible. The chain is built from TRBV4-1 and TRBJ1-5; weak D call: TRBD1 (6 bases). Germline V lookup: CDR1 MGHRA, CDR2 YSYEKL. CDR3 length: 15 amino acids. The CDR3 loop is CDSSPGTLPHQPQHF. The CDR3 nucleotides are TGCGACAGCAGCCCTGGGACATTGCCCCATCAGCCCCAGCATTTT.

The CDR3 region has the DNA TGTGCCAGCAGGTCGTCCGGACTAGCTGGAATTTACAAGCAGTACTTC. Its protein is CASRSSGLAGIYKQYF. This rearrangement joins TRBV7-8 to TRBJ2-7; TRBD2 matches at 8 bases. V lost 6 bases and J lost 8; bases outside the gene matches: 18. The CDR3 is 16 amino acids. Germline-derived CDR1 and CDR2 are SGHVS and FQNEAQ. Drawing the rest from reference TRBV7-8 and TRBJ2-7, the complete variable domain is GAGVSQSPRYKVAKRGQDVALRCDPISGHVSLFWYQQALGQGPEFLTYFQNEAQLDKSGLPSDRFFAERPEGSVSTLKIQRTQQEDSAVYLCASRSSGLAGIYKQYFGPGTRLTVT.

The chain carries TRBV11-3 and TRBJ1-4; D remains ambiguous. The CDR3 extends over 16 amino acids. Germline CDR1 is SGHNT and CDR2 is YENEEA. CDR3 DNA: TGTACTAACAGCGTAGTAGGTGGAACGTCTAATGAAAAACTGTTTTTT. Translating it yields CTNSVVGGTSNEKLFF.

V is TRBV11-2 and J is TRBJ2-7, with D unresolved. Germline loops: CDR1 SGHAT, CDR2 FQNNGV. The CDR3 is made up of 12 amino acids. The V and J ends lost 6 bases and 4 bases respectively, with 10 bases between them. As DNA, the CDR3 is TGTGCCAGCAGTAGGATTTGGTACGAGCAGTACTTC. Amino acids: CASSRIWYEQYF.

As for this clonotype: The junction departs from the called germline gene at one end, perhaps through a read error. The chain uses TRBV11-1 and TRBJ1-2; possible D gene TRBD1, 5 bases. The CDR3 loop spans 12 amino acids. Germline V gene sequence: CDR1 SGHAT, CDR2 FQDESV (reference sequence). CDR3: CVSSVDRYGYTF. CDR3 bases: TGTGTCAGCAGCGTAGACAGATATGGCTACACCTTC.

A word on this clonotype: A junction boundary mismatches the germline segment, possibly from a read error. The chain is built from TRBV7-9 and TRBJ2-5; D ambiguous. Germline V lookup: CDR1 SEHNR, CDR2 FQNEAQ (reference sequence). The CDR3 covers 15 residues. CDR3 amino acids: CASSSPGDTKETQYF. DNA of the CDR3: TGTGCCAGCAGCTCCCCGGGCGATACGAAAGAGACCCAGTATTTC.

For this clonotype: The conserved closing phenylalanine or tryptophan is absent in this CDR3, likely reflecting a read error. V usage is TRBV5-4 and J usage is TRBJ2-1; 14 bases match TRBD2. The CDR3 contains 16 residues. Trimming at V came to 4 bases and at J to 8 bases, leaving 8 bases not matched to a gene. CDR1 and CDR2 from the germline V gene are SGHNT and YYREEE (reference sequence). CDR3 DNA sequence: TGTGCCAGCAGCCTGGGACTAGCGGGAGTTATCGATGAGCAGTTCATC. Its translation: CASSLGLAGVIDEQFI.

Worth noting for this clonotype: Since the CDR3 does not end with the conserved phenylalanine or tryptophan, this likely comes from a read error. The rearrangement uses TRBV11-2 and TRBJ2-1, with TRBD2 as a possible D gene (6 bases). V was clipped by 2 bases and J by 6 bases, with 23 bases between them. The CDR3 is 18 amino acids. Germline V gives CDR1 SGHAT, CDR2 FQNNGV. CDR3 nucleotide sequence: TGTGCCAGCAGCTTACATGTGCGGGACTGGGCCTCGTTCAATGAGCAGTTCCTC. Translated, it gives CASSLHVRDWASFNEQFL.

J is TRBJ1-5 and V is TRBV19; TRBD1 might be the D (6 bases). Per germline, CDR1 LNHDA and CDR2 SQIVND (reference sequence). The CDR3 has 14 amino acids. Trimming shortened V by 7 bases and J by 4 bases, and 14 bases separated the two germline ends. The CDR3, as DNA: TGTGCCAGTACCCCGGGACATCCAAATCAGCCCCAGCATTTT. Its translation: CASTPGHPNQPQHF.

The V and J genes are TRBV6-2 or TRBV6-3 and TRBJ2-1; tentatively, D is TRBD2 (5 bases). CDR1 MNHEY and CDR2 SVGEGT come from the germline V gene. V lost 6 bases to trimming and J lost 5 bases, with 11 bases between them. This CDR3 spans 13 amino acids. CDR3 bases: TGTGCCAGCAGGAGGGCTCTCGACAATGAGCAGTTCTTC. Encoded protein: CASRRALDNEQFF.

This chain uses TRBV14 with TRBJ2-6; TRBD1 might be the D (5 bases). The germline V gene encodes CDR1 SGHDN and CDR2 FVKESK. V dropped 4 bases and J dropped 0 bases, with 19 bases sitting between them. The CDR3 loop spans 19 amino acids. Here the CDR3 reads CASSPTLIGAYSGANVLTF. The DNA for the CDR3 is TGTGCCAGCAGCCCTACCCTGATAGGGGCTTACTCTGGGGCCAACGTCCTGACTTTC.

The rearrangement links TRBV10-3 to TRBJ2-1; D is perhaps TRBD2 (5 bases). Trimming stripped 9 bases from V and 6 bases from J, with 15 bases between. CDR3 length equals 13 residues. Germline-derived CDR1 and CDR2 are ENHRY and SYGVKD. DNA of the CDR3: TGTGCCATTAGGTCTAGCCAGATCAATGAGCAGTTCTTC. Translation gives CAIRSSQINEQFF.

Points on this clonotype: One end of the junction fails to match germline, which may point to a read error. The chain recombines TRBV12-3 or TRBV12-4 with TRBJ1-3; TRBD1 matches at 9 bases. The CDR3 extends over 18 amino acids. The CDR3 nucleotides read TGTGCCAGCAATCGTCCCGGGACAGGGATCGGCTCTGGAAAGACCACATATTTT. Protein product: CASNRPGTGIGSGKTTYF.

Comment on this clonotype: Mismatch with germline at one junction end may stem from a read error. The rearrangement joins TRBV6-6 to TRBJ1-1, with D tentatively TRBD1 (5 bases). Germline-derived CDR1 and CDR2 are MNHNY and SVGAGI (reference sequence). The CDR3 sequence is 15 residues long. The chain's CDR3 is CASSYTGCAGGETFF. The CDR3 DNA follows: TGTGCCAGCAGTTACACGGGGTGCGCGGGGGGTGAAACTTTCTTT.

Concerning this clonotype: A read error is possible here, since a much larger clone lies one base away. The V and J genes are TRBV28 and TRBJ2-4; D is unclear. This CDR3 is built from 15 residues. The germline CDR1 and CDR2 sequences are MDHEN and SYDVKM. Trimming took off 2 bases at V and 0 bases at J, with 8 bases between the two ends. CDR3 nucleotides: TGTGCCAGCAGTTTAAGGCCCTTAGCCAAAAACATTCAGTACTTC. It codes for CASSLRPLAKNIQYF.

This clonotype has only one observation. The rearrangement links TRBV7-2 to TRBJ2-2; D is unresolved. CDR1 is SGHTA, CDR2 FQGNSA, per germline. This CDR3 is built from 14 residues. V dropped 5 bases and J dropped 1 base, with 8 bases sitting between them. The CDR3 region has the DNA TGTGCCAGCAGCCTAGGGTGGAACACCGGGGAGCTGTTTTTT. Translated, it gives CASSLGWNTGELFF.

A note on this clonotype: The germline gene is not matched at one end of the junction; a read error may be the cause. The gene calls are TRBV4-1 and TRBJ2-7; 8 positions match TRBD2. The CDR3 is made up of 16 amino acids. CDR1 is MGHRA, CDR2 YSYEKL, per germline. Written as DNA, the CDR3 is TGCGCCAGCAGCCGGACACTAGCGGAAGAGGAGGACGAGGAGTACTTC. This encodes CASSRTLAEEEDEEYF.

The chain recombines TRBV6-6 with TRBJ2-7, with D possibly TRBD2 on 5 matching bases. The V end was cut by 3 bases, the J end by 4 bases, with 19 bases between. The CDR3 contains 16 residues. Germline CDR1 reads MNHNY; CDR2 reads SVGAGI (reference sequence). The DNA of the CDR3 is TGTGCCAGCAGTTATTCCGATGCGGGTGAGTATTACGAGCAGTACTTC. Translating it yields CASSYSDAGEYYEQYF.

The genes are TRBV11-1 and TRBJ2-5; tentative D call: TRBD2 (6 bases). CDR3 length: 15 residues. From germline, CDR1 is SGHAT and CDR2 FQDESV (reference sequence). V lost 5 bases to trimming and J lost 11 bases, with 24 bases between them. CDR3: CASSLRRTNQEKQYF. CDR3 DNA sequence: TGTGCCAGCAGCCTGCGTAGGACTAATCAAGAGAAACAGTACTTC.